This T cell receptor beta chain was obtained from a study of blood T cells in healthy people across ages (dated by TCRdb to the mid-2010s). In terms of the full investigation: In model experiments, template switching captured roughly one uniquely barcoded TCR beta cDNA molecule for every two T cells. To track age-related changes in TCR beta repertoire diversity, the study relied on deep sequencing normalized with unique cDNA molecular identifiers. Donors were grouped into four age groups: young (average 16 years), middle-aged (roughly 38), aged (around 60) and long-lived (less than 85). To avoid experimental bias, donors of different ages were distributed randomly across sequencing lanes. Using the same blood draw, the study looked at two additional independent replicas of 1 million unique cDNA reads for two donors, one aged 18 to 30 and the other aged 80 or older. On the study overall, not on this receptor specifically: Compared with the aged group, more naive CD4+ T cells, fewer expanded clones and increased TCR diversity were shown by the long-lived group, suggesting age selection. Estimates of total diversity based on one million sequenced T cells were regarded as lower bounds and as underestimates. Observed TCR beta diversity per million T cells fell roughly linearly with age, and a significant reduction was already apparent by age roughly 40. Because the CMV infection status of the donors was unknown, age-related changes in expanded clonotypes may potentially have been confounded. Bulk unsorted PBMC profiling prevented conclusive comparison of naive and antigen-experienced compartments. Observed TCR beta diversity correlated strongly with the percentage of naive T cells measured by flow cytometry.

Library generation was performed with 5' RACE. TCRdb names Illumina HiSeq 2500 as the instrument used. The second PCR ran for about 6 to 11 cycles and used a J-beta primer mix along with a sample-barcoded 5' primer. A unique molecular identifier was introduced onto each TCR beta cDNA molecule by a template-switch 5' adaptor carrying 12 random nucleotides. At least 2.5 million CDR3-containing paired-end reads were obtained from each sample. The Mint cDNA synthesis kit, primed by a TRBC-specific oligonucleotide, was used to synthesize first-strand cDNA from all RNA. After uracil-DNA glycosylase treatment, a first 18-cycle PCR used universal primers M1SS and BC2_uni_R on all cDNA. In the source study's methods: For normalization, 1 million high-quality reads, each with a distinct molecular identifier, were randomly selected from each sample. Reads with shared molecular identifiers were discarded instead of being binned into consensus sequences. MiTCR, with a Q25 quality threshold and the strictest error-elimination algorithm, was used for CDR3 identification, clonotype clustering and error correction. A nonparametric unseen species model with Euler transformation was used to estimate a lower bound on total TCR beta diversity. The raw public reads went through TCRdb reprocessing: fastp at Q25, MiXCR clone calling, in-frame beta chains kept. CDR3 protein sequences are deduplicated, and each keeps its most common genes and DNA. TCRdb, not the original authors, processed these V and J calls. A total of 1.5 million to 2 million distinct CDR3 sequences appear in this sample, under 30% of them only once. The top ten clonotypes cover 7.7% of the sample.

CDR3 length: 16 amino acids, cysteine to phenylalanine. Only the CDR3 part of the read is kept: 48 bases, read in frame from the first base. CDR1 and CDR2, looked up from the germline V gene, are MDHEN and SYDVKM. Unmatched junction bases come to 11, with V trimmed by 1 base and J by 8 bases. As concerns this clonotype: Its specific antigen is unknown. Base qualities were left out, and no much larger clone turns up one base away.

Donors were roughly 40 systemically healthy Caucasian individuals from Russia aged roughly 6 to 100 years. Each donor gave ten milliliters of peripheral blood, collected into EDTA-treated Vacutainer tubes. PBMCs were isolated by Ficoll-Paque density-gradient centrifugation, with at least 6 million obtained per sample. Total RNA, at least 5 micrograms per sample, was extracted from PBMCs with Trizol reagent. For every donor, an aliquot of PBMCs went through flow cytometry to measure the percentages of naive CD45RAhigh/CD27high T cells. Recombination linked TRBV28 to TRBJ1-2, with 9 bases matching TRBD1. The clonotype comes from a woman aged 25 to 39 in good health. The sequenced sample was blood. The sequenced DNA is TGTGCCAGCAGTTTATCGGGGACAGGGCTGGAGGTGGGCTACACCTTC. This sequence encodes CASSLSGTGLEVGYTF.